This T cell receptor beta chain was sequenced for a study of chemoradiotherapy in HPV16-positive cancers. Assay used: immunoSEQ multiplex PCR; TCRdb lists only in-frame clones, some missing. The data hold 10,000 to 15,000 clones, with approximately 75% observed a single time. The CDR3 is made up of 13 amino acids. Germline loops: CDR1 SNHLY, CDR2 FYNNEI. V was trimmed by 2 bases and J by 2 bases, leaving 6 bases between them. In its sample, this clone was seen once. Other DNA sequences in the same sample also yield this CDR3. This sample was gathered from a patient who underwent chemoradiotherapy. The gene calls are TRBV2 and TRBJ1-1; D is unclear. This TCR came from a human donor with HPV-associated anogenital cancer. CDR3 nucleotides: TGTGCCAGCAGTGAACTGCCAAACACTGAAGCTTTCTTT. As protein: CASSELPNTEAFF. Full variable domain (remainder filled in from reference TRBV2 and TRBJ1-1): EPEVTQTPSHQVTQMGQEVILRCVPISNHLYFYWYRQILGQKVEFLVSFYNNEISEKSEIFDDQFSVERPDGSNFTLKIRSTKLEDSAMYFCASSELPNTEAFFGQGTRLTVV.